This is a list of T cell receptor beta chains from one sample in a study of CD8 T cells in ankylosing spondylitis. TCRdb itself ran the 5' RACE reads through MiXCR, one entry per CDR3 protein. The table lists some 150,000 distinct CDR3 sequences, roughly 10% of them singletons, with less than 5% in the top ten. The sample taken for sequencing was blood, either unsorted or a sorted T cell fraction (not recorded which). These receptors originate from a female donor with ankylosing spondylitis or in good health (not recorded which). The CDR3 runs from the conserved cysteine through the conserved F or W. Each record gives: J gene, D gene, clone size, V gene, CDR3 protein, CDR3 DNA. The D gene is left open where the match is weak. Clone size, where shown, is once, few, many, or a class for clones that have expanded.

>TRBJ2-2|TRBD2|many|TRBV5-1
CASSLAAGAHTGELFF
TGCGCCAGCAGCTTGGCGGCGGGAGCCCACACCGGGGAGCTGTTTTTT
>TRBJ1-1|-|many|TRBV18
CASSPKEVNTGKAFF
TGTGCCAGCTCACCCAAAGAGGTGAACACCGGGAAAGCTTTCTTT
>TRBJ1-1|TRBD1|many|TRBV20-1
CSATSTGGITEAFF
TGCAGTGCTACGTCGACAGGGGGTATCACTGAAGCTTTCTTT
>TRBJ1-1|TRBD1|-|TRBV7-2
CASSLQGARGEAFF
TGTGCCAGCAGCCTACAGGGGGCGAGAGGTGAAGCTTTCTTT
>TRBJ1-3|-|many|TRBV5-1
CASSLEASGNTIYF
TGCGCCAGCAGCTTGGAGGCGTCGGGAAACACCATATATTTT
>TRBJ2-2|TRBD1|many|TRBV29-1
CSVGIGTGDTGELFF
TGCAGCGTTGGGATCGGGACAGGGGACACCGGGGAGCTGTTTTTT
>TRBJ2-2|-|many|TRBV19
CASSRTALDPGELFF
TGTGCCAGTAGTCGGACAGCCCTTGATCCCGGGGAGCTGTTTTTT
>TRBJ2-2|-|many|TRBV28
CASTSKNTGELFF
TGTGCCAGCACAAGCAAGAACACCGGGGAGCTGTTTTTT
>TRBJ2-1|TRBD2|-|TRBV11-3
CASSTGTSGRTMDEQFF
TGTGCCAGCAGCACCGGGACTAGCGGGAGAACTATGGATGAGCAGTTCTTC
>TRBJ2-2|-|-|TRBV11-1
CASSFGTLVSGELFF
TGTGCCAGCAGCTTCGGAACCTTAGTATCCGGGGAGCTGTTTTTT
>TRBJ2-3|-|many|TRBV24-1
CATSDFSGEDTQYF
TGTGCCACCAGTGATTTCTCAGGGGAAGATACGCAGTATTTT
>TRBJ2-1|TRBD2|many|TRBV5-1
CASSLGLGVFF
TGCGCCAGCAGCCTCGGACTAGGTGTGTTCTTC
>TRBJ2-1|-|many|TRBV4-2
CASSQLIIGSYNEQFF
TGTGCCAGCAGCCAACTGATCATAGGCTCCTACAATGAGCAGTTCTTC
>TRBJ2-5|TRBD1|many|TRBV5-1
CASSKDRGEETQYF
TGCGCCAGCAGCAAGGACAGGGGAGAAGAGACCCAGTACTTC
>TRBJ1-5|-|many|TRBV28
CASSLSARGSGQPQHF
TGTGCCAGCAGTTTATCGGCCAGGGGAAGTGGACAGCCCCAGCATTTT
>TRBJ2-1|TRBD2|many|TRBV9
CASSPSGVYNEQFF
TGTGCCAGCAGCCCTAGCGGGGTCTACAATGAGCAGTTCTTC
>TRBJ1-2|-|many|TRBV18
CASSPLPQSGYTF
TGTGCCAGCTCACCACTCCCCCAGTCAGGCTACACCTTC
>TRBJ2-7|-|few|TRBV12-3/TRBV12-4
CASREATYSYEQYF
TGTGCCAGCAGGGAGGCAACCTACTCCTACGAGCAGTACTTC
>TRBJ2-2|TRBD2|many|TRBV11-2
CASSLGGTSGNTGELFF
TGTGCCAGCAGCTTAGGCGGGACTAGCGGGAACACCGGGGAGCTGTTTTTT
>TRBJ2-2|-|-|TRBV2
CAAQEGSNTGELFF
TGTGCCGCCCAGGAGGGTTCGAACACCGGGGAGCTGTTTTTT
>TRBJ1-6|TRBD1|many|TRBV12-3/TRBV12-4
CASSFRQGDSPLHF
TGTGCCAGCAGTTTCCGACAGGGGGACTCACCCCTCCACTTT
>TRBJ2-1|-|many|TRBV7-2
CASKRGLELVPYNEQFF
TGTGCCAGCAAACGGGGCTTAGAGTTGGTTCCCTACAATGAGCAGTTCTTC
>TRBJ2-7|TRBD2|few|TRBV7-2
CASSVTSGNYEQYF
TGTGCCAGCAGCGTTACTAGCGGGAACTACGAGCAGTACTTC
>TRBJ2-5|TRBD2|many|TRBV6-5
CASSYSRASGQETQYF
TGTGCCAGCAGTTACTCCCGGGCTAGCGGGCAAGAGACCCAGTACTTC
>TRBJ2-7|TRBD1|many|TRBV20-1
CSARDPTGSYEQYF
TGCAGTGCTAGAGATCCGACAGGGTCCTACGAGCAGTACTTC
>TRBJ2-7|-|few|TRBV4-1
CASSQEELGSSYEQYF
TGCGCCAGCAGCCAAGAAGAGCTGGGCTCCTCCTACGAGCAGTACTTC
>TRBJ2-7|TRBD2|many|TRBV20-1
CSSGEPYEQYF
TGCAGCAGCGGGGAACCCTACGAGCAGTACTTC
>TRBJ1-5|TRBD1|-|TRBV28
CASSRTGDYQPQHF
TGTGCCAGCAGCCGGACAGGGGATTATCAGCCCCAGCATTTT
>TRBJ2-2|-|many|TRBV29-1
CSGSRASGTGELFF
TGCAGCGGTAGCAGGGCTTCGGGCACCGGGGAGCTGTTTTTT
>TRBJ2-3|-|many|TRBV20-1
CSAITGGLGADTQYF
TGCAGTGCTATTACGGGGGGCCTAGGGGCAGATACGCAGTATTTT
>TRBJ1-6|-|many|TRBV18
CASSPLQGTSPLHF
TGTGCCAGCTCACCGCTACAGGGTACATCACCCCTCCACTTT
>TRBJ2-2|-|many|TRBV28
CASSLVGVTGELFF
TGTGCCAGCAGTTTAGTGGGGGTGACCGGGGAGCTGTTTTTT
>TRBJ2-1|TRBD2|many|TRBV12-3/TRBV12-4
CASSLVAGARLPNEQFF
TGTGCCAGCAGTTTAGTAGCGGGGGCCCGGCTGCCCAATGAGCAGTTCTTC
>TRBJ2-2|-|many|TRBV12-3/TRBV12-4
CASSFLSRGDGELFF
TGTGCCAGCAGTTTCTTGAGCAGGGGGGACGGGGAGCTGTTTTTT
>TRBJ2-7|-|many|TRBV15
CATSRGYEQYF
TGTGCCACCAGCAGAGGTTACGAGCAGTACTTC
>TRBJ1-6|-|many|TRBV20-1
CSAPRQVANSPLHF
TGCAGTGCCCCCCGACAGGTGGCAAATTCACCCCTCCACTTT